This TCR beta chain was retrieved from a study of T cell responses to AZD1222 COVID-19 vaccine (dated by TCRdb to about 2021). About the full investigation: TCR sequencing was performed for about 250 trial participants, of whom about 200 were given two doses of AZD1222 and about 25 were given two doses of MenACWY control vaccine. Trial participants were enrolled by age into subgroups of 18-55, 56-69 and 70-plus years, and 148, 28 and 57 TCR-sequenced participants, respectively, were included in these subgroups.

This clone was counted a single time. The target of this receptor is not known. No much larger clone exists at a distance of one base, and base qualities are not known. The CDR3 starts with the cysteine, ends with the phenylalanine, and has 16 residues. This entry keeps only the CDR3 DNA: 48 bases, framed from base 1. The V and J ends are trimmed by 5 bases and 4 bases, leaving 18 bases between them. From the germline V gene, CDR1 is SGHDN and CDR2 is FVKESK. This specimen's time point label, interpreted: about 28 days (+/-7) after the second vaccine dose. AZD1222 recipients given second doses at about 4 weeks or at about 12 weeks were pooled, since spike-specific TCR depth and breadth were not found to differ between the two schedules. Vaccinee samples came from UK trials COV001 and COV002, including a single-blind randomized controlled phase 2/3 trial of AZD1222 (ChAdOx1 nCoV-19) in healthy adults. For TCRbeta chain sequencing, PBMC samples from trial participants were taken at day 0 and at day 28 after the second dose.

The CDR3 regions of human TCRbeta chains were analyzed by immunosequencing. On the authors' methods: TCRs in the repertoires were compared against a reference library of SARS-CoV-2-specific TCRs that had been generated with the MIRA antigen-specificity platform. Breadth was defined as the fraction of unique TCRs that were SARS-CoV-2-associated, and depth was defined as the fraction of total T cells that were SARS-CoV-2-associated. Using the MIRA data, each spike-specific TCR was mapped to the spike region that the TCR reacts to and placed in a CD4 or CD8 class. Log10-transformed breadth and depth values were compared by one-way ANOVA with Sidak's multiple comparisons tests. TCRdb holds this immuneACCESS table with in-frame rearrangements only. Some clones are missing; in checked studies, unresolved V genes explain under half, and the rest has no known cause. That table supplies the V and J calls and clone size; D and trimming were determined from the DNA. For this sample there are some 110,000 clones; approximately 90% appear just once. The ten largest clones add up to approximately 3.4% of the sample.

The investigation overall reported the following: No day 14 peak-response samples were available, so repertoires were characterized only after the peak T cell response. Vaccine-associated CD4 TCRs spanned the whole spike protein, with dominant responses in regions 160-218 and 743-854. Conclusions about previously exposed vaccinees are limited, since just six AZD1222 recipients were seropositive for SARS-CoV-2 at baseline. Reportedly, close to half of the unique spike-specific TCRs recognized epitopes lying outside the regions that are mutated in the B.1.351 and B.1.1.7 variants. After two AZD1222 doses, both the breadth and the depth of spike-specific TCRs were significantly higher than at day 0 and than in MenACWY recipients. The 56-69-year group was small, and its depth increase did not reach significance, likely because of low power. Participants were mostly white British, with more females than males. The authors suggested clonal diversity may have been underestimated.

The chain is encoded by TRBV14 joined to TRBJ1-3; too little of a D gene remains to name it. The clonotype was recovered from an adult who received the AZD1222 COVID-19 vaccine. Sample: peripheral blood, taken 28 days after the second AZD1222 dose. The CDR3 amino acid sequence is: CASSILGPAGGNTIYF. The DNA sequence reads TGTGCCAGCAGCATTCTTGGACCAGCCGGGGGAAACACCATATATTTT.